This T cell receptor beta chain derives from a study of memory CD4+ T cells and cytomegalovirus serostatus. Study context: Donors were healthy Belgian adults, under ten CMV seropositive and 20 to 25 seronegative.

Single viable CD3+CD4+CD8-CD45RO+ cells were sorted as the memory CD4+ T cells. Positive selection with CD4 microbeads enriched total CD4+ T cells. Produced via immunoSEQ multiplex PCR; TCRdb's table is partial and in-frame only. The repertoire includes about 25,000 clones, over 70% of them detected once, and 0.65% to 0.85% sits in the top ten. Germline lookup yields CDR1 MNHEY and CDR2 SVGAGI. The ends were cut back, 0 bases at V and 4 bases at J, with 6 bases in the middle. The CDR3 totals 13 residues. The chain employs TRBV6-5 and TRBJ1-1, with D uncertain. Sequencing input: memory CD4+ T cells from blood. This clonotype was obtained from an adult in good health and CMV-seronegative. In DNA, the CDR3 is TGTGCCAGCAGTTACTCGAGGACCACTGAAGCTTTCTTT. Protein: CASSYSRTTEAFF.